The 25 T cell receptor beta chains below come from one sample, sequenced in a study of OX40 agonist ivuxolimab in advanced cancers. Generated by immunoSEQ multiplex PCR, the TCRdb table keeps only in-frame clones and is missing some. The data hold 15,000 to 20,000 clones, with approximately 78% observed a single time. Material: CD4+ or CD8+ T cells sorted from blood, obtained in a trial of the OX40 agonist ivuxolimab. These receptor sequences come from an adult with an advanced solid tumor such as melanoma, head and neck, liver or kidney cancer.

The chain has TRBV7-9 and TRBJ2-5; 7 bases are shared with TRBD2. The germline CDR1 and CDR2 sequences are SEHNR and FQNEAQ (reference sequence). The CDR3 is made up of 14 amino acids. J was trimmed by 4 bases and V by 5 bases; bases with no gene match: 7. The chain's CDR3 is CASSDGLVLETQYF. The CDR3, as DNA: TGTGCCAGCAGCGATGGACTAGTTCTAGAGACCCAGTACTTC.

The CDR3 sequence: CASSPSGRPYEQYF. CDR3 DNA sequence: TGTGCCAGCAGCCCTAGCGGGAGACCCTACGAGCAGTACTTC. The rearrangement joins TRBV11-3 to TRBJ2-7, with 10 positions matching TRBD2. The CDR3 runs 14 residues. V shed 5 bases, J shed 2 bases, and the junction held 3 bases outside the gene matches. Germline V gene sequence: CDR1 SGHNT, CDR2 YENEEA.

This clone is medium-sized in the sample. The genes are TRBV7-9 and TRBJ2-7, with 8 bases fitting TRBD2. Germline CDR1 reads SEHNR; CDR2 reads FQNEAQ (reference sequence). With V trimmed by 5 bases and J by 9 bases, 6 bases remained unmatched. This CDR3 comprises 12 residues. The DNA for the CDR3 is TGTGCCAGCAGCCCCGGGGGGGTCGGGCAGTACTTC. Its protein product is CASSPGGVGQYF. Complete variable domain (other parts from reference TRBV7-9 and TRBJ2-7): DTGVSQNPRHKITKRGQNVTFRCDPISEHNRLYWYRQTLGQGPEFLTYFQNEAQLEKSRLLSDRFSAERPKGSFSTLEIQRTEQGDSAMYLCASSPGGVGQYFGPGTRLTVT.

This clone occurred a few times. This rearrangement joins TRBV6-1 to TRBJ2-2, with D possibly TRBD1 on 6 matching bases. Germline CDR1 and CDR2: MNHNS and SASEGT. Deletions cut 7 bases from V and 2 bases from J, with 14 bases between. The CDR3 totals 15 residues. The CDR3 protein is CASIFGTQNTGELFF. The CDR3 DNA reads as TGTGCCAGCATTTTCGGGACACAAAACACCGGGGAGCTGTTTTTT.

The rearrangement joins TRBV6-4 to TRBJ2-3; the match to TRBD2 covers 14 bases. Per the germline V gene, CDR1 is MRHNA and CDR2 is SNTAGT. V lost 3 bases, J lost 8 bases, and 13 bases stayed unmatched. The CDR3 is made up of 18 amino acids. The CDR3 nucleotides are TGTGCCAGCAGTGAGTCGGCGGTCGGGACTAGCGGGGGCGGTACGCAGTATTTT. Translated, it gives CASSESAVGTSGGGTQYF.

This chain links TRBV10-3 with TRBJ2-7, with D maybe TRBD1 (5 bases). Trimming removed 5 bases at V and 4 bases at J, with 27 bases between. Germline CDR1 is ENHRY and CDR2 is SYGVKD. This CDR3 spans 18 amino acids. Here the CDR3 reads CAISPTYSTAGNLYEQYF. Here the CDR3 DNA reads TGTGCCATCAGTCCAACTTATTCGACAGCCGGCAACCTTTACGAGCAGTACTTC.

The chain uses TRBV6-6 and TRBJ2-7; D is uncertain. Trimming removed 5 bases at V and 2 bases at J, with 13 bases between. Germline V gene lookup returns CDR1 MNHNY and CDR2 SVGAGI (reference sequence). This CDR3 is built from 14 residues. CDR3 amino acids: CASSPQTATYEQYF. For the CDR3, the DNA is TGTGCCAGCAGTCCACAGACGGCTACCTACGAGCAGTACTTC.

The chain joins TRBV27 to TRBJ1-2; D is unresolved. CDR1 MNHEY and CDR2 SMNVEV come from the germline V gene (reference sequence). This CDR3 contains 13 residues. The V gene lost 6 bases and the J gene lost 8 bases, with 16 bases spanning the gap. CDR3: CASSPARSRGYTF. CDR3 DNA: TGTGCCAGCAGCCCTGCCCGTTCGCGAGGCTACACCTTC.

J is TRBJ2-4 and V is TRBV5-6, with D perhaps matching TRBD1 (5 bases). V dropped 0 bases and J dropped 7 bases, with 8 bases sitting between them. There are 13 residues in the CDR3. Germline V gives CDR1 SGHDT, CDR2 YYEEEE. The CDR3 nucleotides read TGTGCCAGCAGCTTGGGTAACAGGAACATTCAGTACTTC. Residues: CASSLGNRNIQYF.

This chain uses TRBV7-2 with TRBJ1-1; 8 nucleotides match TRBD1. In germline, CDR1 is SGHTA, CDR2 FQGNSA. CDR3 length: 15 amino acids. With 5 bases clipped from V and 4 bases from J, the junction kept 9 bases outside the gene matches. The CDR3 reads CASSPKAGGRTEAFF. CDR3 sequence (DNA): TGTGCCAGCAGCCCCAAGGCAGGGGGCCGCACTGAAGCTTTCTTT.

V is TRBV28 and J is TRBJ2-4; D gene unclear. This CDR3 has 14 amino acids. The V end lost 0 bases, the J end lost 7 bases, and 10 bases lay between the germline ends. Germline CDR1 is MDHEN and CDR2 is SYDVKM. As DNA, the CDR3 is TGTGCCAGCAGTTTATGGGGTAGCCCGAACATTCAGTACTTC. It translates to CASSLWGSPNIQYF.

The J gene is TRBJ2-3, the V gene TRBV23-1; 8 nucleotides align to TRBD2. TRBV23-1 is an open reading frame, and its role is uncertain. The junction had 0 bases not matched to a gene; V was cut back by 0 bases and J by 1 base. The CDR3 spans 15 residues. The CDR3 bases are TGCGCCAGCAGTCAATCGACTAGCGGCACAGATACGCAGTATTTT. It translates to CASSQSTSGTDTQYF.

The rearrangement links TRBV5-1 to TRBJ2-5; TRBD1 is a possible D gene (5 bases). Looked up from germline, CDR1 is SGHRS and CDR2 is YFSETQ. V gave up 2 bases and J gave up 1 base, with 12 bases separating them. The CDR3 runs 15 residues. The CDR3 loop reads CASSLPDTRQETQYF. The CDR3 region has the DNA TGCGCCAGCAGCTTACCGGACACGCGCCAAGAGACCCAGTACTTC.

This chain joins TRBV5-1 and TRBJ1-5; possibly TRBD1 for D (5 bases). CDR3 length equals 15 residues. Per the germline V gene, CDR1 is SGHRS and CDR2 is YFSETQ. V lost 0 bases to trimming and J lost 0 bases, with 7 bases between them. DNA of the CDR3: TGCGCCAGCAGCTTGGGGGGCAATAGCAATCAGCCCCAGCATTTT. This encodes CASSLGGNSNQPQHF.

The rearrangement links TRBV5-1 to TRBJ2-3; 15 nucleotides agree with TRBD2. Germline CDR1 is SGHRS and CDR2 is YFSETQ. The CDR3 has 19 amino acids. J gave up 4 bases and V 4 bases, and 13 bases lay outside the gene matches. The CDR3 nucleotides are TGCGCCAGCAGCCCGGCCGGGACTAGCGGGAGGCCCCAGCCAGATACGCAGTATTTT. Translation gives CASSPAGTSGRPQPDTQYF.

J is TRBJ2-3 and V is TRBV18; D not resolved. Looked up from germline, CDR1 is KGHSH and CDR2 is LQKENI. Trimming pared 3 bases from V and 4 bases from J, leaving 5 bases between. The CDR3 contains 12 residues. CDR3 protein: CASSPTSDTQYF. In DNA form, the CDR3 reads TGTGCCAGCTCACCTACATCAGATACGCAGTATTTT.

This chain links TRBV18 with TRBJ2-1; D is possibly TRBD2 (6 bases). The CDR3 extends over 17 amino acids. Trimming left V 3 bases short and J 7 bases short, with 22 bases between. From germline, CDR1 is KGHSH and CDR2 LQKENI. CDR3 in DNA: TGTGCCAGCTCACCCCGAAGAGATTATAGGGGAGGTAATGAGCAGTTCTTC. It yields the protein CASSPRRDYRGGNEQFF.

The rearrangement links TRBV11-2 to TRBJ1-2; 7 bases are a match to TRBD1. Per germline, CDR1 SGHAT and CDR2 FQNNGV. The CDR3 spans 16 residues. V dropped 1 base and J dropped 4; count of bases not matched to a gene: 9. The CDR3 is CASSLGDRVISYGYTF. The CDR3 DNA follows: TGTGCCAGCAGCTTAGGTGACAGGGTCATCAGCTATGGCTACACCTTC.

The genes are TRBV2 and TRBJ2-4; D ambiguous. Germline CDR1 and CDR2: SNHLY and FYNNEI. The CDR3 contains 12 residues. Trimming removed 8 bases from V and 5 bases from J, with 10 bases in between. For the CDR3, the DNA is TGTGCCAGCGATAAAACGCAAAACATTCAGTACTTC. Protein sequence: CASDKTQNIQYF.

The gene calls are TRBV7-9 and TRBJ2-4; D gene unclear. Deletions cut 3 bases from V and 0 bases from J, with 6 bases between. The CDR3 spans 14 residues. Per germline, CDR1 SEHNR and CDR2 FQNEAQ (reference sequence). For the CDR3, the DNA is TGTGCCAGCAGCTTGAATATAGCCAAAAACATTCAGTACTTC. Protein product: CASSLNIAKNIQYF.

The chain recombines TRBV19 with TRBJ2-6; D is perhaps TRBD1 or TRBD2 (6 bases each). This CDR3 is built from 16 residues. Trimming stripped 5 bases from V and 5 bases from J, with 16 bases between. The germline gives CDR1 LNHDA, CDR2 SQIVND (reference sequence). The CDR3 DNA reads as TGTGCCAGTAGTGCCCCGTGGGGGGCTAGGGCCAACGTCCTGACTTTC. This codes for CASSAPWGARANVLTF.

The rearrangement uses TRBV28 and TRBJ2-7, with D possibly being TRBD1 (5 bases). CDR1 and CDR2 from the germline V gene are MDHEN and SYDVKM. Trimming removed 7 bases from V and 6 bases from J, with 25 bases in between. The CDR3 spans 16 residues. The CDR3 nucleotides are TGTGCCAGCACCCCTGGGGCAGGGCCCAACCCTTTCGAGCAGTACTTC. This translates into CASTPGAGPNPFEQYF.

This clone has a handful of counts. The V gene is TRBV2, the J gene TRBJ2-7; 10 nucleotides match TRBD2. V lost 8 bases, J lost 6 bases, and 13 bases stayed unmatched. This CDR3 spans 15 amino acids. Germline CDR1 SNHLY, CDR2 FYNNEI. CDR3 coding DNA: TGTGCCAGCGGGAGGGGGGGGACTAGCGCCATCGAGCAGTACTTC. As protein: CASGRGGTSAIEQYF.

This chain connects TRBV5-1 to TRBJ2-7, with TRBD2 identical over 10 bases. Germline V gene sequence: CDR1 SGHRS, CDR2 YFSETQ. The CDR3 consists of 15 residues. The V segment lost 6 bases and the J segment 4 bases; nucleotides outside the gene matches: 10. CDR3 protein: CASTDQREGNYEQYF. Here the CDR3 DNA reads TGCGCCAGCACGGACCAGCGGGAGGGTAATTACGAGCAGTACTTC.

The chain is built from TRBV5-4 and TRBJ2-7, with 8 positions matching TRBD1. The CDR3 has 13 residues. Per germline, CDR1 SGHNT and CDR2 YYREEE (reference sequence). Trimming took 3 bases from V and 3 from J; bases not matched to a gene: 2. The CDR3 DNA reads as TGTGCCAGCAGCTCGGACAGGGTCTACGAGCAGTACTTC. It is translated as CASSSDRVYEQYF.